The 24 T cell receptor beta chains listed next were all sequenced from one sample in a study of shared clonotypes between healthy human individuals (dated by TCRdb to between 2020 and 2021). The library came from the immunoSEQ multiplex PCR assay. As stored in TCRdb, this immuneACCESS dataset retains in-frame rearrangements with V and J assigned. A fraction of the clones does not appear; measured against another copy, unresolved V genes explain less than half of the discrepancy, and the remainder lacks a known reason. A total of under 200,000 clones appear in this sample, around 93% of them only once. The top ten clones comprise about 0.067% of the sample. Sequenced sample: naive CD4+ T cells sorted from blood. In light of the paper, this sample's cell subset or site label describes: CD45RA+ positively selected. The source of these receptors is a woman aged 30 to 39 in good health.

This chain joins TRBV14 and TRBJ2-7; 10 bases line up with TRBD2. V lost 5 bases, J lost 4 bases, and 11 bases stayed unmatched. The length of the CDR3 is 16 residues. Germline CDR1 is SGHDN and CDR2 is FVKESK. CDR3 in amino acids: CASSRGSGRATYEQYF. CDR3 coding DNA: TGTGCCAGCAGCAGGGGAAGCGGGAGGGCGACTTACGAGCAGTACTTC.

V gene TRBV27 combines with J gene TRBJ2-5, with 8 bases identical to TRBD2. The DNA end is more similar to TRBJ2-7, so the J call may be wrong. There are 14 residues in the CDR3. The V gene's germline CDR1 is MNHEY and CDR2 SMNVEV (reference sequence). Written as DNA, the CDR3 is TGTGCCAGCAGCCCGGGAGGGCCCCACTACGAGCAGTACTTC. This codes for CASSPGGPHYEQYF.

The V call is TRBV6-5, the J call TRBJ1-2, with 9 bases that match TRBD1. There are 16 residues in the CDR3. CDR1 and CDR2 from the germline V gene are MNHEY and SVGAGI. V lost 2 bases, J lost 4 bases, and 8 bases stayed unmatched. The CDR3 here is CASSYRDGTGPYGYTF. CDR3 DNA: TGTGCCAGCAGTTACAGAGACGGGACAGGGCCCTATGGCTACACCTTC.

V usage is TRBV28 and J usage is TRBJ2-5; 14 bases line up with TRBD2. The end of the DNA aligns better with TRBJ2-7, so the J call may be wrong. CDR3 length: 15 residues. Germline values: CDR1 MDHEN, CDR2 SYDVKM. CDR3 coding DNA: TGTGCCAGCAGACCGGGACTAGCGGGAGCTTACGAGCAGTACTTC. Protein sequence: CASRPGLAGAYEQYF.

The CDR3 is CASSFRSREETQYF. In nucleotides, the CDR3 is TGTGCCAGCAGCTTCAGGTCGAGAGAAGAGACCCAGTACTTC. The chain combines TRBV5-4 with TRBJ2-5; the D is unclear. CDR1 is SGHNT, CDR2 YYREEE, per germline (reference sequence). With 2 bases removed from V and 3 bases from J, the gap between germline ends came to 11 bases. This CDR3 is built from 14 residues.

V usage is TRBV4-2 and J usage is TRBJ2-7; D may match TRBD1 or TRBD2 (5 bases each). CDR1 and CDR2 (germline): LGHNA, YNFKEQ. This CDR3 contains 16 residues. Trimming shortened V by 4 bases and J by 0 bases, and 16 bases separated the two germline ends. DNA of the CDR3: TGTGCCAGCAGCCCGCGAGGGACCACCGACTCCTACGAGCAGTACTTC. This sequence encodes CASSPRGTTDSYEQYF.

The CDR3 sequence: CASSLTGTGGRYEQYF. CDR3 in DNA: TGTGCCAGCAGCCTAACCGGGACAGGGGGCAGGTACGAGCAGTACTTC. The chain employs TRBV7-8 and TRBJ2-7, with 12 bases aligning to TRBD1. There are 16 residues in the CDR3. V dropped 5 bases and J dropped 4; count of bases not matched to a gene: 9. Germline CDR1 is SGHVS and CDR2 is FQNEAQ. The whole variable domain, remainder taken from reference TRBV7-8 and TRBJ2-7, is GAGVSQSPRYKVAKRGQDVALRCDPISGHVSLFWYQQALGQGPEFLTYFQNEAQLDKSGLPSDRFFAERPEGSVSTLKIQRTQQEDSAVYLCASSLTGTGGRYEQYFGPGTRLTVT.

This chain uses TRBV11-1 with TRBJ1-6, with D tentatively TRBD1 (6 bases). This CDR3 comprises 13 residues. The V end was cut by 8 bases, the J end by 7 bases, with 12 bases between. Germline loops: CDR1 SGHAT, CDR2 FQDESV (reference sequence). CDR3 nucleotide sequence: TGTGCCAGCGGGTGGACAGAAAATTCACCCCTCCACTTT. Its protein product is CASGWTENSPLHF.

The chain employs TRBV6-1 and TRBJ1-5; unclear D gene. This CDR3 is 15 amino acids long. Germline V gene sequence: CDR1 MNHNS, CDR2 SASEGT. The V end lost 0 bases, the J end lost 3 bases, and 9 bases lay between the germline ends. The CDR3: CASSEAHGYNQPQHF. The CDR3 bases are TGTGCCAGCAGTGAAGCGCACGGCTACAATCAGCCCCAGCATTTT.

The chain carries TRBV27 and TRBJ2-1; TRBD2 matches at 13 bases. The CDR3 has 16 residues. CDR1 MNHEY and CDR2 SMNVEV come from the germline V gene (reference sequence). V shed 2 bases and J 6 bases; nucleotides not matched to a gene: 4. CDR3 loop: CASSLRTSGRVNEQFF. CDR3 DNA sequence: TGTGCCAGCAGTTTAAGGACTAGCGGGAGAGTCAATGAGCAGTTCTTC.

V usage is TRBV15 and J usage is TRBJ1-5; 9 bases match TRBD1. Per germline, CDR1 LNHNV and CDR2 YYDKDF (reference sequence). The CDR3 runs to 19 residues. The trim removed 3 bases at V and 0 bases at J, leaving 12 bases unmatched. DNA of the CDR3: TGTGCCACCAGCAGTGTAACCGGGACAGGGTTTAGTAGCAATCAGCCCCAGCATTTT. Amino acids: CATSSVTGTGFSSNQPQHF. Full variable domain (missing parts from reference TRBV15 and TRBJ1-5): DAMVIQNPRYQVTQFGKPVTLSCSQTLNHNVMYWYQQKSSQAPKLLFHYYDKDFNNEADTPDNFQSRRPNTSFCFLDIRSPGLGDTAMYLCATSSVTGTGFSSNQPQHFGDGTRLSIL.

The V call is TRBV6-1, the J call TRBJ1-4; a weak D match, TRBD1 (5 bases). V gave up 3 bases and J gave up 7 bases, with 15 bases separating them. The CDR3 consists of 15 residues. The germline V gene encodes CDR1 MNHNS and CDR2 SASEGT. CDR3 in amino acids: CASSDVWGEGEKLFF. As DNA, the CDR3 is TGTGCCAGCAGTGATGTTTGGGGGGAGGGTGAAAAACTGTTTTTT.

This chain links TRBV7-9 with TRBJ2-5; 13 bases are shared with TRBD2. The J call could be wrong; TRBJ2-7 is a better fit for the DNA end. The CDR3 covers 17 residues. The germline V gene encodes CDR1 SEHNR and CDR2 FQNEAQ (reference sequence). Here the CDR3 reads CASSSGTSGKSSYEQYF. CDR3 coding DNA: TGTGCCAGCAGCTCCGGGACTAGCGGGAAAAGCTCCTACGAGCAGTACTTC.

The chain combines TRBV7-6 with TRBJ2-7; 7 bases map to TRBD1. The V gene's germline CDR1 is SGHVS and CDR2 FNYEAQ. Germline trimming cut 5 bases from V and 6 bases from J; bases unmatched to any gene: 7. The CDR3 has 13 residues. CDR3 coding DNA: TGTGCCAGCAGCCCCGGGACAGTAGGCGAGCAGTACTTC. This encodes CASSPGTVGEQYF.

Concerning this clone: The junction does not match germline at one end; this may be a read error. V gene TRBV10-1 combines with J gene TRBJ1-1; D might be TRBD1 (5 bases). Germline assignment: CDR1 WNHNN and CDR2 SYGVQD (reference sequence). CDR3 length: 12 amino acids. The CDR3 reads CASSPTETGAFF. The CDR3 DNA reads TGCGCCAGCAGCCCGACAGAGACTGGAGCTTTCTTT.

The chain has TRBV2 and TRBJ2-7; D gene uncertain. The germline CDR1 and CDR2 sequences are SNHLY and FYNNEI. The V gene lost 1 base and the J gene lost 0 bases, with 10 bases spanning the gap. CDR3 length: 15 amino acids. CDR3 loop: CASSEEGIGSYEQYF. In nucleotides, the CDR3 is TGTGCCAGCAGTGAAGAGGGCATCGGCTCCTACGAGCAGTACTTC.

This CDR3 is CASSLWQGATSRWETQYF. CDR3 nucleotide sequence: TGTGCCAGCAGTTTATGGCAGGGGGCGACTAGCAGGTGGGAGACCCAGTACTTC. The chain carries TRBV28 and TRBJ2-5, with D possibly matching TRBD1 (8 bases). Looked up from germline, CDR1 is MDHEN and CDR2 is SYDVKM. Trimming took 0 bases from V and 5 from J, leaving 22 bases between them. This CDR3 contains 18 residues.

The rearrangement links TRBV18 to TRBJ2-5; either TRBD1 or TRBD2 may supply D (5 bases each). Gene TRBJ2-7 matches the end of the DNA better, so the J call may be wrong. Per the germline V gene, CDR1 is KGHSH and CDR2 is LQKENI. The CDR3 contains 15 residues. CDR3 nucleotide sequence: TGTGCCAGCTCACCCCCGGGACCCTTCTCCTACGAGCAGTACTTC. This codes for CASSPPGPFSYEQYF.

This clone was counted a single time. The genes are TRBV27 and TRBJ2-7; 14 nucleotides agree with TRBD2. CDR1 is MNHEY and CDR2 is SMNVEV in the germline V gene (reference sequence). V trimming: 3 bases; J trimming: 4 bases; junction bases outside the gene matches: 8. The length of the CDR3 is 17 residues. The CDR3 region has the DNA TGTGCCAGCAGTTTGACTAGCGGGAGGGCCCTCTCGTACGAGCAGTACTTC. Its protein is CASSLTSGRALSYEQYF.

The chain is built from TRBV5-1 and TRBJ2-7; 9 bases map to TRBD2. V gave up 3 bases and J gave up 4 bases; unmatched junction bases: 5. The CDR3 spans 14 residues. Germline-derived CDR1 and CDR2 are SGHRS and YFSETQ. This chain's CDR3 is CASSYRTSEYEQYF. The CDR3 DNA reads TGCGCCAGCAGCTACCGGACTAGCGAGTACGAGCAGTACTTC.

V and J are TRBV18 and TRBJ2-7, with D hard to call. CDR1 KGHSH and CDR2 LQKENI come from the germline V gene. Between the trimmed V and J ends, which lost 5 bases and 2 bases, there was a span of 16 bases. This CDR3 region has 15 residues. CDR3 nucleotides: TGTGCCAGCTCAAAAATGGACGGACGAACCTACGAGCAGTACTTC. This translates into CASSKMDGRTYEQYF.

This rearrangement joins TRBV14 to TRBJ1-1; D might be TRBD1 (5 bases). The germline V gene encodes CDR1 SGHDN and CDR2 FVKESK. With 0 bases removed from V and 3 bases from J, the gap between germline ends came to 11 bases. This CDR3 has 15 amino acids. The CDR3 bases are TGTGCCAGCAGCCAAGATTGGGGGGGATACACTGAAGCTTTCTTT. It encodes CASSQDWGGYTEAFF.

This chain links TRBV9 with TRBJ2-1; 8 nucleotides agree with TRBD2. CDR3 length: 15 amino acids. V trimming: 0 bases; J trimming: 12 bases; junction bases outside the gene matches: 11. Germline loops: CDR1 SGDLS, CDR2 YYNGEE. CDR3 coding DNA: TGTGCCAGCAGCGTAGAGAGCGGGAGATCTGGGGTGCAGTTCTTC. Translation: CASSVESGRSGVQFF.

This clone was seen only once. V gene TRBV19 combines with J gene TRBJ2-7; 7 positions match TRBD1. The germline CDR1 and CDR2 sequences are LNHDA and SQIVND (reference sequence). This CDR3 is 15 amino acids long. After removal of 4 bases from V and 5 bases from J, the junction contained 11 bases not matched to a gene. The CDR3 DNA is TGTGCCAGTAGTAGAAAACGGGACAGTATCGACGAGCAGTACTTC. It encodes CASSRKRDSIDEQYF.